Listed below are T cell receptor beta chains from one sample, sequenced in a study of post-analysis software for immune sequencing data. TCRdb itself ran the PCR reads through MiXCR, one entry per CDR3 protein. In the table there are approximately 660,000 distinct CDR3 sequences, around 60% of which are singletons. Source material: blood. The receptors originated from a girl aged 2-10 years with multiple sclerosis. Each CDR3 is given with its conserved first and last residue. The order of the fields is J gene, V gene, clone size, D gene, CDR3 protein, CDR3 DNA. D genes are given only for firm matches. Clone size appears in some rows only: once, few, many, or a class for an expanded clone.

J: TRBJ2-7; V: TRBV5-1; size: few; D: TRBD1; CDR3: CASSFGQGTLEQYF; DNA: TGCGCCAGCAGCTTCGGACAGGGAACCCTCGAGCAGTACTTC
J: TRBJ1-2; V: TRBV2; size: .; D: .; CDR3: CASSERPASYGYTF; DNA: TGTGCCAGCAGTGAACGGCCAGCTTCCTATGGCTACACCTTC
J: TRBJ2-7; V: TRBV7-9; size: .; D: TRBD1; CDR3: CASSSTRGQDPHEQYF; DNA: TGTGCCAGCAGCTCGACTCGAGGACAGGACCCCCACGAGCAGTACTTC
J: TRBJ2-3; V: TRBV4-2; size: .; D: .; CDR3: CASSQPIDPDYLTDTQYF; DNA: TGTGCCAGCAGCCAGCCGATCGATCCGGACTACCTCACAGATACGCAGTATTTT
J: TRBJ2-7; V: TRBV6-1; size: .; D: .; CDR3: CASTITTRSRSYEQYF; DNA: TGTGCCAGCACCATTACAACCAGAAGCAGGTCTTACGAGCAGTACTTC
J: TRBJ1-6; V: TRBV5-1; size: .; D: .; CDR3: CASSQKDGSGVFFGNSPLHF; DNA: TGCGCCAGCAGCCAAAAGGACGGCTCGGGGGTTTTTTTCGGCAATTCACCCCTCCACTTT
J: TRBJ1-2; V: TRBV6-6; size: .; D: TRBD1; CDR3: CASSQDRNTDGYTF; DNA: TGTGCCAGCAGTCAGGACAGGAATACAGATGGCTACACCTTC
J: TRBJ2-5; V: TRBV29-1; size: many; D: .; CDR3: CSVGGGETQYF; DNA: TGCAGCGTTGGTGGGGGAGAGACCCAGTACTTC
J: TRBJ1-3; V: TRBV7-9; size: once; D: TRBD1; CDR3: CASSFIHGTGKNTIYF; DNA: TGTGCCAGCAGCTTCATCCACGGGACAGGGAAGAACACCATATATTTT
J: TRBJ1-2; V: TRBV29-1; size: .; D: .; CDR3: CSVPGSYGYTF; DNA: TGCAGCGTTCCGGGGAGCTATGGCTACACCTTC
J: TRBJ1-2; V: TRBV29-1; size: .; D: TRBD1; CDR3: CSSGTDGYTF; DNA: TGCAGCTCCGGGACAGATGGCTACACCTTC
J: TRBJ2-5; V: TRBV6-2/TRBV6-3; size: few; D: .; CDR3: CASTNSFRGLGETQYF; DNA: TGTGCCAGCACCAATTCCTTTCGGGGCCTGGGGGAGACCCAGTACTTC
J: TRBJ2-3; V: TRBV20-1; size: .; D: TRBD2; CDR3: CSIAGVIVPDTQYF; DNA: TGCAGTATAGCGGGAGTTATAGTCCCAGATACGCAGTATTTT
J: TRBJ2-7; V: TRBV30; size: .; D: TRBD2; CDR3: CAWSKTSGGYEQYF; DNA: TGTGCCTGGAGTAAGACTAGCGGAGGATACGAGCAGTACTTC
J: TRBJ1-4; V: TRBV29-1; size: .; D: TRBD1; CDR3: CSATGGLATNEKLFF; DNA: TGCAGCGCGACAGGGGGCCTTGCAACTAATGAAAAACTGTTTTTT
J: TRBJ2-1; V: TRBV13; size: .; D: .; CDR3: CASSLAGAKDNEQFF; DNA: TGTGCCAGCAGCTTAGCGGGGGCCAAAGACAATGAGCAGTTCTTC
J: TRBJ1-2; V: TRBV6-2/TRBV6-3; size: .; D: .; CDR3: CASTRTTPYGYTF; DNA: TGTGCCAGCACCAGGACTACGCCGTATGGCTACACCTTC
J: TRBJ2-6; V: TRBV5-1; size: .; D: TRBD1; CDR3: CASMGQGAPGANVLTF; DNA: TGCGCCAGCATGGGACAGGGGGCCCCTGGGGCCAACGTCCTGACTTTC
J: TRBJ2-1; V: TRBV5-1; size: .; D: TRBD2; CDR3: CASSAGLAGGGNEQFF; DNA: TGCGCCAGCAGCGCCGGACTAGCGGGGGGCGGTAATGAGCAGTTCTTC
J: TRBJ1-2; V: TRBV7-2; size: .; D: .; CDR3: CASSLKGHGLLDYGYTF; DNA: TGTGCCAGCAGCCTAAAGGGTCATGGACTGCTGGACTATGGCTACACCTTC
J: TRBJ2-7; V: TRBV2; size: .; D: .; CDR3: CASSEVSGLDEQYF; DNA: TGTGCCAGCAGTGAAGTTTCAGGGTTGGACGAGCAGTACTTC
J: TRBJ1-1; V: TRBV12-3/TRBV12-4; size: few; D: .; CDR3: CASSPGGKNTEAFF; DNA: TGTGCCAGCAGCCCGGGGGGGAAGAACACTGAAGCTTTCTTT
J: TRBJ2-7; V: TRBV20-1; size: .; D: .; CDR3: CSARAGAGPYEQYF; DNA: TGCAGTGCTAGAGCGGGGGCAGGACCCTACGAGCAGTACTTC
J: TRBJ2-1; V: TRBV20-1; size: .; D: TRBD2; CDR3: CSAGAGAYNEQFF; DNA: TGCAGTGCAGGAGCGGGAGCCTACAATGAGCAGTTCTTC
J: TRBJ2-5; V: TRBV3-1; size: .; D: .; CDR3: CASSQVVTSKETQYF; DNA: TGTGCCAGCAGCCAAGTTGTGACATCGAAAGAGACCCAGTACTTC